These 14 T cell receptor beta chains were all obtained from the same sample, sequenced in a study of OX40 agonist ivuxolimab in advanced cancers. Data came from immunoSEQ multiplex PCR; TCRdb stores just in-frame clones and leaves some out. Of about 160,000 clones listed, approximately 94% are singletons. The material sequenced was CD4+ or CD8+ T cells sorted from blood, taken in a trial of the OX40 agonist ivuxolimab. Every receptor here comes from an adult with an advanced solid tumor such as melanoma, head and neck, liver or kidney cancer.

The chain has TRBV15 and TRBJ2-5; no reliable D call. Trimming took 0 bases from V and 4 from J, leaving 15 bases between them. There are 16 residues in the CDR3. Looked up from germline, CDR1 is LNHNV and CDR2 is YYDKDF (reference sequence). The CDR3 bases are TGTGCCACCAGCAGAGATCCTACCCTTCTGGGAGAGACCCAGTACTTC. The encoded protein is CATSRDPTLLGETQYF.

The chain recombines TRBV18 with TRBJ1-4; D call uncertain. Deletions cut 3 bases from V and 8 bases from J, with 19 bases between. The germline V gene encodes CDR1 KGHSH and CDR2 LQKENI. This CDR3 region has 16 residues. This CDR3 is CASSPTAAAGREKLFF. For the CDR3, the DNA is TGTGCCAGCTCACCCACGGCGGCAGCCGGGAGAGAAAAACTGTTTTTT.

The V call is TRBV14, the J call TRBJ1-2; D unresolved. The germline V gene encodes CDR1 SGHDN and CDR2 FVKESK. Trimming stripped 4 bases from V and 4 bases from J, with 13 bases between. The CDR3 is 14 residues long. The CDR3 DNA follows: TGTGCCAGCAGCCCGTCCCCGGGTCCCTATGGCTACACCTTC. It encodes CASSPSPGPYGYTF.

This chain connects TRBV7-2 to TRBJ2-7; D is perhaps TRBD2 (6 bases). This CDR3 comprises 14 residues. Trimming stripped 4 bases from V and 1 base from J, with 11 bases between. The V gene's germline CDR1 is SGHTA and CDR2 FQGNSA. The CDR3 region has the DNA TGTGCCAGCAGCTCCCAAGGAGGGTCCTACGAGCAGTACTTC. Protein: CASSSQGGSYEQYF.

The V gene is TRBV6-6, the J gene TRBJ2-7; no clear D. The V end lost 4 bases, the J end lost 4 bases, and 8 bases lay between the germline ends. CDR3 size: 12 residues. The germline V gene has CDR1 MNHNY and CDR2 SVGAGI (reference sequence). The CDR3 protein is CASSSDRYEQYF. The CDR3 region has the DNA TGTGCCAGCAGTTCGGACCGATACGAGCAGTACTTC.

V is TRBV9 and J is TRBJ2-1, with a weak D call TRBD2 (6 bases). Germline V gives CDR1 SGDLS, CDR2 YYNGEE. The V end lost 1 base, the J end lost 7 bases, and 24 bases lay between the germline ends. The CDR3 is made up of 18 amino acids. CDR3 in amino acids: CASSVSKRGRRRSNEQFF. CDR3 DNA: TGTGCCAGCAGCGTAAGTAAACGAGGGAGGCGAAGGAGTAATGAGCAGTTCTTC.

This sequence joins TRBV5-1 and TRBJ1-1, with 10 nucleotides matching TRBD1. The V gene end was trimmed by 5 bases and the J gene end by 2 bases; junction bases not matched to a gene: 3. Germline V CDR1 and CDR2: SGHRS, YFSETQ. This CDR3 has 14 residues. CDR3 DNA sequence: TGCGCCAGCAGGCCGACAGGGGGCAACACTGAAGCTTTCTTT. Its translation: CASRPTGGNTEAFF.

The chain couples TRBV4-3 to TRBJ2-1, with D maybe TRBD2 (6 bases). Deletions cut 1 base from V and 5 bases from J, with 6 bases between. This CDR3 spans 13 amino acids. Germline lookup yields CDR1 LGHNA and CDR2 YSLEER. CDR3 residues: CASSQGGDNEQFF. As DNA, the CDR3 is TGCGCCAGCAGCCAAGGGGGGGACAATGAGCAGTTCTTC.

The genes are TRBV5-5 and TRBJ2-2, with TRBD2 identical over 12 bases. V lost 3 bases, J lost 2 bases, and 5 bases stayed unmatched. Germline CDR1 and CDR2: SGHKS and YYEKEE (reference sequence). The CDR3 runs 17 residues. The CDR3 here is CASSSRLAGDNTGELFF. In nucleotides, the CDR3 is TGTGCCAGCAGCTCTCGACTAGCGGGAGATAACACCGGGGAGCTGTTTTTT.

The chain has TRBV7-9 and TRBJ1-2; D is perhaps TRBD1 (5 bases). Trimming stripped 5 bases from V and 8 bases from J, with 15 bases between. This CDR3 is 13 amino acids long. Germline V CDR1 and CDR2: SEHNR, FQNEAQ (reference sequence). CDR3 amino acids: CASSPWDGGGYTF. CDR3 sequence (DNA): TGTGCCAGCAGCCCTTGGGACGGTGGCGGCTACACCTTC.

The chain links TRBV18 to TRBJ2-3; D possibly corresponds to TRBD1 (5 bases). This CDR3 comprises 13 residues. Germline-derived CDR1 and CDR2 are KGHSH and LQKENI. Trimming left V 1 base short and J 6 bases short, with 8 bases between. CDR3 amino acids: CASSPQGSDTQYF. CDR3 in DNA: TGTGCCAGCTCACCACAGGGGTCCGATACGCAGTATTTT.

The rearrangement joins TRBV7-2 to TRBJ1-5, with D hard to call. The V end lost 3 bases, the J end lost 7 bases, and 13 bases lay between the germline ends. Germline values: CDR1 SGHTA, CDR2 FQGNSA. CDR3 length: 14 residues. This CDR3 reads CASSLTLEAQPQHF. The CDR3 DNA sequence: TGTGCCAGCAGCTTGACCCTGGAGGCCCAGCCCCAGCATTTT.

The chain couples TRBV4-1 to TRBJ1-1; no clear D. CDR1 is MGHRA and CDR2 is YSYEKL in the germline V gene. This CDR3 has 12 residues. V was trimmed by 7 bases and J by 5 bases, leaving 11 bases between them. The CDR3 DNA is TGCGCCAGCAAAAGGGCGGGGACTGAAGCTTTCTTT. It translates to CASKRAGTEAFF.

This chain joins TRBV11-3 and TRBJ1-3; maybe TRBD1 (5 bases). This CDR3 contains 14 residues. Germline V gene sequence: CDR1 SGHNT, CDR2 YENEEA. Between the trimmed V and J ends, which lost 5 bases and 0 bases, there was a span of 8 bases. The CDR3 spells CASSRGDSGNTIYF. CDR3 nucleotide sequence: TGTGCCAGCAGCCGGGGCGACTCTGGAAACACCATATATTTT.